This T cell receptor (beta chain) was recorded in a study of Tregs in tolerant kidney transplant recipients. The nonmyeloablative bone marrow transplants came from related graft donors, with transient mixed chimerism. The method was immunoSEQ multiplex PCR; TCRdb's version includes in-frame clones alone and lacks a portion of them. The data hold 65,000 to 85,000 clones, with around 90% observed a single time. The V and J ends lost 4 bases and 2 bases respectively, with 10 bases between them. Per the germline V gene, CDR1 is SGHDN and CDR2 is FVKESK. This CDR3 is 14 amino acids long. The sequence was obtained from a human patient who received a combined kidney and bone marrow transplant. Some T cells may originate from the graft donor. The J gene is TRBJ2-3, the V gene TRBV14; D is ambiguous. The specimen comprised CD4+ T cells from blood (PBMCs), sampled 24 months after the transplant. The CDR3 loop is CASSRDEATDTQYF. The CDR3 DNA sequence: TGTGCCAGCAGCCGAGACGAAGCCACAGATACGCAGTATTTT.